This TCR beta chain is from a study of tumor-infiltrating lymphocytes in primary liver carcinoma (dated by TCRdb to the late 2010s). About the investigation overall: Surgical resection was performed in China between November 2015 and 2016 on about 5 patients with histopathologically diagnosed primary liver carcinoma. The five patients, three men and two women aged 30 to 69 years, had hepatocellular carcinoma (four) or combined HCC and intrahepatic cholangiocarcinoma (one). The five patients had tumors staged T1-T3 N0M0, with maximum diameters ranging from about 4.2 to 11 cm. Samples yielded roughly 3.65 to 7.5 million productive TCRbeta reads; read depth did not differ significantly between tissue types. For each liver tumor, the study sampled five regions along with adjacent normal tissue and blood, and applied TCRbeta repertoire sequencing, expression microarrays and whole-exome sequencing. A total of approximately 35 specimens from 5 patients, comprising 25 or so tumor regions, 5 adjacent noncancerous liver tissues and 5 peripheral blood samples, were covered by TCRbeta repertoire sequencing. Repertoires from technical replicates were highly reproducible, with mean shared-clone rates roughly 0.9 and correlation coefficients above 0.95.

What the authors observed across the whole study: The top 250 clones made up a significantly larger repertoire fraction in tumors than in blood (p = 0.039). Only a few patients were included in the study, and the authors note that the findings should be validated in a larger study. Bulk unsorted samples precluded comparing CD4+ and CD8+ T cell repertoires. Because sequencing covered only the TCR beta chain and unpaired alpha chains were not captured, true repertoire diversity is likely underestimated. Consistent with antigen-driven expansion, pairs of tumor regions showed higher repertoire overlap (mean roughly 36%) than either tumor-adjacent pairs (about 17%) or tumor-blood pairs (roughly 15%).

TCRbeta-specific cDNA was reverse-transcribed from around 500 ng total RNA using a constant-region primer and ProtoScript II reverse transcriptase. TCRbeta libraries were built with three nested multiplex PCR rounds, a slightly modified ARM-PCR procedure. Multiplex TRBV1-TRBV30 forward primers and a Cbeta reverse primer were used in the first two PCR rounds, each of which was run for roughly 9 cycles. Sample barcodes and Illumina adapters were attached in a final 25-cycle PCR using Deep VentR polymerase. Before sequencing, amplicons between 200 and 500 bp were purified from gel using a QIAquick gel extraction kit. TCRbeta amplicons were sequenced on an Illumina HiSeq 2500 with 250-bp paired-end reads. The original methods were these. To recover full CDR3 sequences, reads were quality-trimmed using Trimmomatic v0.33 and paired reads were then merged using FLASH v1.2.11. V, D and J germline segments were assigned to the rearranged TCRbeta sequences using MiGEC v1.2.1b. Clonotype statistics and Shannon-Wiener diversity indices were calculated with VDJtools v1.0.0. Except for diversity analysis, only each sample's 250 most abundant clonotypes were used in subsequent analyses to reduce sampling bias. TCRdb ran its own pipeline on the public reads, namely fastp trimming at Q25 and MiXCR clone calling, and kept in-frame beta chains. Rows matching on CDR3 protein sequence are summarized as one entry with the most common DNA and genes. TCRdb, rather than the study authors, made the V and J calls. Present in this sample are about 180,000 distinct CDR3 sequences, about 60% of which were seen just once. 72% of the sample goes to the ten largest clones.

Including cysteine and phenylalanine, the CDR3 has 14 amino acids. Of all the DNA, just the CDR3 is kept, 42 bases in frame from base 1. Between the V and J ends, shortened by 0 bases and 5 bases respectively, the junction contains 10 bases. The CDR1 and CDR2 encoded by the germline V gene are SGHAT and FQNNGV. This clonotype was found many times. Its recognized antigen is unknown. Base qualities are not at hand, and no much larger clone is one base apart. Blood RNA was extracted from unsorted whole blood using TRIzol reagent, and germline DNA was obtained with the DNeasy Blood & Tissue kit. Chronic HBV infection was present in the patients, and the patients were treatment-naive at sampling. Before surgery, about 4 milliliters of peripheral blood were collected into K2EDTA tubes.

The rearranged segments are TRBV11-2 and TRBJ1-1; the D gene is possibly TRBD1, with 5 bases matching. Sequences were obtained from peripheral blood. This TCR came from a man in his forties with primary liver carcinoma and hepatitis B virus infection. The CDR3 corresponds to CASSLDFGATEAFF. In nucleotides, the sequence is TGTGCCAGCAGCTTAGATTTCGGGGCTACTGAAGCTTTCTTT.